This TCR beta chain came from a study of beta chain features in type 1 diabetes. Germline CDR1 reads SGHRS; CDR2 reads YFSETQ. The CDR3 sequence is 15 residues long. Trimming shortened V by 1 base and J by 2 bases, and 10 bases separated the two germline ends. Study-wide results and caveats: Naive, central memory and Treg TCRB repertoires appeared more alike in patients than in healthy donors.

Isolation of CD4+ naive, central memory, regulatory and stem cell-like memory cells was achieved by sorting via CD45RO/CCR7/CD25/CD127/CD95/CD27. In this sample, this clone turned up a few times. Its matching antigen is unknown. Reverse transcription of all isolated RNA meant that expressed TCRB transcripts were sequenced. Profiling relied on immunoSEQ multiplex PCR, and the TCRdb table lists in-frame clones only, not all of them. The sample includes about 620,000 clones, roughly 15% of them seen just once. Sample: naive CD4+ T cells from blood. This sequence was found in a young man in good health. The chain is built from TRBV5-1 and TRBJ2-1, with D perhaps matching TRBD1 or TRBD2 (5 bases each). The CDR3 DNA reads TGCGCCAGCAGCTTGACTGGGACCACCTACAATGAGCAGTTCTTC. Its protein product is CASSLTGTTYNEQFF.